This TCR beta chain came from a study of shared clonotypes between healthy human individuals. Study context: In total, the donors were two women and a few men aged 18 to 49. Study-wide results and caveats: What naive subsets generally showed was a larger estimated richness than memory subsets showed.

A remark on this clone: What it recognizes is unknown.

Naive CD8 cells comprised CD45RO-negative, CCR7-positively selected cells, excluding terminally differentiated effector memory CD45RA+ cells. The run depth of the assay was deep. The table came from immunoSEQ multiplex PCR; TCRdb's copy has only in-frame clones and leaves some out. The sample records over 750,000 clones, 96% being singletons. V was cut by 0 bases and J by 6 bases, with 15 bases left in between. Germline CDR1 LGHNA, CDR2 YNFKEQ. This CDR3 has 15 amino acids. This clonotype originated in a man aged 30-40 years in good health. The sequenced sample consisted of naive CD8+ T cells sorted from blood. The chain couples TRBV4-2 to TRBJ2-7; D might be TRBD2 (5 bases). CDR3 amino acids: CASSQDGGKGGEQYF. The CDR3 bases are TGTGCCAGCAGCCAAGATGGAGGTAAGGGCGGCGAGCAGTACTTC.